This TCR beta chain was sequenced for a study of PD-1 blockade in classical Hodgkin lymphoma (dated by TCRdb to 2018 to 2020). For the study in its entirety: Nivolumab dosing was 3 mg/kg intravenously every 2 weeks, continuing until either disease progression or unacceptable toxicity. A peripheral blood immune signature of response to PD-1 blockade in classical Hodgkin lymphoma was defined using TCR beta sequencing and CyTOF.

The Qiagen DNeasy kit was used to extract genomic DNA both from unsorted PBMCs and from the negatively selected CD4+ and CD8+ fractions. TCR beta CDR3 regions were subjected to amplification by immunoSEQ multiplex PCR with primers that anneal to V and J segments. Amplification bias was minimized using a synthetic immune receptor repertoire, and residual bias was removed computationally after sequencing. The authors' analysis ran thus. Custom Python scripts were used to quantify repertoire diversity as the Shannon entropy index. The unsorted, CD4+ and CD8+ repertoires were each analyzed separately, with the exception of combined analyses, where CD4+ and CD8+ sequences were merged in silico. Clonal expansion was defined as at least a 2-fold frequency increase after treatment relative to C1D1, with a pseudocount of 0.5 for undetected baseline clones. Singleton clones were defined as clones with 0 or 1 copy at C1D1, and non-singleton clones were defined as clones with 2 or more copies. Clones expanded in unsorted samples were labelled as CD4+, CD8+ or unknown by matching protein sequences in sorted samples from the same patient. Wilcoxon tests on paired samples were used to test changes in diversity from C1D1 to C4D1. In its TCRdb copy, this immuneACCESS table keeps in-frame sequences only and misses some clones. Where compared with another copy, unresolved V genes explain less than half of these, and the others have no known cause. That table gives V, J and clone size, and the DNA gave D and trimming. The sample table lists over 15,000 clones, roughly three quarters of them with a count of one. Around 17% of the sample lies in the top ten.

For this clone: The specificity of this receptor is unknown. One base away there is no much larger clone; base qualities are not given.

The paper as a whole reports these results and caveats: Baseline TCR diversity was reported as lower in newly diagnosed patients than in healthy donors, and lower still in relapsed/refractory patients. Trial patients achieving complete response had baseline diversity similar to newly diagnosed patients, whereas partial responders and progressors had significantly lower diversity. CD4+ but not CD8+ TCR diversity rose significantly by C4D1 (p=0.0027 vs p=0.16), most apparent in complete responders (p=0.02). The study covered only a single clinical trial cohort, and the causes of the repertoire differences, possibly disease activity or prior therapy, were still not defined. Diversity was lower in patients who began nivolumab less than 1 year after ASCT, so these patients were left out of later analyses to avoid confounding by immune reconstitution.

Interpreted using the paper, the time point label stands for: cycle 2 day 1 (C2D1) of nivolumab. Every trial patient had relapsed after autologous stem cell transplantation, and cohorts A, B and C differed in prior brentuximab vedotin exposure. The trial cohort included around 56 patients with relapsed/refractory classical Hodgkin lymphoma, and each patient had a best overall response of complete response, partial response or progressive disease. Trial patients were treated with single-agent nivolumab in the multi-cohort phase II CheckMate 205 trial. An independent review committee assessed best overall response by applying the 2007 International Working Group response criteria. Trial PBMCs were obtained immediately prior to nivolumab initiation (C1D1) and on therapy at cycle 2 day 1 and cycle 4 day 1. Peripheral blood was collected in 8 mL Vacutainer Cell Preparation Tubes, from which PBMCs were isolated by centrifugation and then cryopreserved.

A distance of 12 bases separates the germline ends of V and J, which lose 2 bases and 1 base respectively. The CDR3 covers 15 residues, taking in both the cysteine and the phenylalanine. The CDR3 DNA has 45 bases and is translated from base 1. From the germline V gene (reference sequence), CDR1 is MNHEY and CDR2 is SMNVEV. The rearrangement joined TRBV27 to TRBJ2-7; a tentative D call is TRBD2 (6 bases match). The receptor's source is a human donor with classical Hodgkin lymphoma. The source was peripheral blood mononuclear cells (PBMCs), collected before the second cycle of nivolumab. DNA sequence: TGTGCCAGCAGTTTAGGGGGAGGCATTTCCTACGAGCAGTACTTC. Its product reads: CASSLGGGISYEQYF.